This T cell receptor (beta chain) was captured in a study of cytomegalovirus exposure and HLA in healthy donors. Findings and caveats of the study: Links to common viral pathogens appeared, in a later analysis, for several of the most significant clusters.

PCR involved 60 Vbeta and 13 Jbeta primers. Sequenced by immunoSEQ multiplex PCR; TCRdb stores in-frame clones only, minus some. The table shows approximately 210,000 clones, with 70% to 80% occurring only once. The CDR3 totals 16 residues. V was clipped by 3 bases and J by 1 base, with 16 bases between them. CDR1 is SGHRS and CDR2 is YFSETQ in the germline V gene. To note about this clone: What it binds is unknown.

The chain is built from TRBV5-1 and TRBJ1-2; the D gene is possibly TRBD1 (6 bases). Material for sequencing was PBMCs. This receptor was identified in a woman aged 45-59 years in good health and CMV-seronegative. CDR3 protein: CASSSLQQGFNYGYTF. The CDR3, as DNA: TGCGCCAGCAGCTCACTTCAACAGGGTTTTAACTATGGCTACACCTTC.